The T cell receptor beta chain described here comes from a study of T cell responses to AZD1222 COVID-19 vaccine. This clone has only a few counts. Data came from immunoSEQ multiplex PCR; TCRdb stores just in-frame clones and leaves some out. The repertoire holds around 50,000 clones, with about 86% as singletons. The CDR3 spans 12 residues. Germline CDR1 and CDR2: SGHDT and YYEEEE. V lost 1 base and J 10 bases, leaving 9 bases between the germline ends. The sample was peripheral blood, taken on day 0 of AZD1222 vaccination. The origin of this receptor is an adult in good health. The chain links TRBV5-6 to TRBJ1-5; D is possibly TRBD1 (6 bases). CDR3 sequence (DNA): TGTGCCAGCAGCTTGTGGGGGCGCCCCCAGCATTTT. Residues: CASSLWGRPQHF.